Below, 22 T cell receptor beta chains from the same sample are listed, as sequenced in a study of cytomegalovirus exposure and HLA in healthy donors. With 60 Vbeta and 13 Jbeta primers, the PCR was carried out. Method: immunoSEQ multiplex PCR; TCRdb's copy keeps in-frame clones and lacks some. The sample includes roughly 110,000 clones, 75% of them seen just once. The sample was PBMCs. Receptors were obtained from a middle-aged man in good health and CMV-seronegative.

J is TRBJ1-1 and V is TRBV27, with D possibly matching TRBD1 (6 bases). This CDR3 spans 13 amino acids. The V gene lost 5 bases and the J gene lost 4 bases, with 11 bases spanning the gap. The germline V gene has CDR1 MNHEY and CDR2 SMNVEV (reference sequence). The CDR3 DNA reads TGTGCCAGCAGTGATGACAGGAGCACTGAAGCTTTCTTT. Translated: CASSDDRSTEAFF.

The chain employs TRBV2 and TRBJ2-5, with D unresolved. This CDR3 has 12 amino acids. The V end lost 7 bases, the J end lost 3 bases, and 9 bases lay between the germline ends. CDR1 SNHLY and CDR2 FYNNEI come from the germline V gene. The CDR3 loop is CASNGPEETQYF. CDR3 bases: TGTGCCAGCAATGGGCCAGAAGAGACCCAGTACTTC.

The gene calls are TRBV2 and TRBJ1-4; D gene uncertain. The V end was cut by 9 bases, the J end by 0 bases, with 14 bases between. The length of the CDR3 is 15 residues. Germline V lookup: CDR1 SNHLY, CDR2 FYNNEI. CDR3 nucleotide sequence: TGTGCCAGTGCGGAGGCCTTCTCAACTAATGAAAAACTGTTTTTT. Protein: CASAEAFSTNEKLFF.

The V and J genes are TRBV18 and TRBJ1-1; D unclear. V was clipped by 1 base and J by 1 base, with 16 bases between them. The CDR3 has 17 amino acids. The V gene's germline CDR1 is KGHSH and CDR2 LQKENI. CDR3 nucleotides: TGTGCCAGCTCACCACGGGTCCTTCGGCAGGAGAACACTGAAGCTTTCTTT. Protein: CASSPRVLRQENTEAFF. The entire variable domain, with the rest obtained from reference TRBV18 and TRBJ1-1, is as follows: NAGVMQNPRHLVRRRGQEARLRCSPMKGHSHVYWYRQLPEEGLKFMVYLQKENIIDESGMPKERFSAEFPKEGPSILRIQQVVRGDSAAYFCASSPRVLRQENTEAFFGQGTRLTVV.

The genes are TRBV19 and TRBJ1-2; 8 nucleotides align to TRBD1. Germline assignment: CDR1 LNHDA and CDR2 SQIVND (reference sequence). Trimming cost V 7 bases and J 4 bases; bases outside gene matches: 5. The CDR3 extends over 13 amino acids. The CDR3 DNA is TGTGCCAGTAAGATGGGACAGGCCTATGGCTACACCTTC. Amino acid sequence: CASKMGQAYGYTF.

The chain links TRBV4-2 to TRBJ2-5; D is possibly TRBD2 (5 bases). This CDR3 is built from 14 residues. Germline assignment: CDR1 LGHNA and CDR2 YNFKEQ. Between the trimmed V and J ends, which lost 0 bases and 3 bases, there was a span of 8 bases. Here the CDR3 reads CASSQDAGKETQYF. In nucleotides, the CDR3 is TGTGCCAGCAGCCAAGATGCCGGGAAAGAGACCCAGTACTTC.

This chain connects TRBV6-1 to TRBJ1-6, with a weak D call TRBD1 (5 bases). The CDR3 has 14 residues. The germline V and J ends were trimmed by 7 bases and 6 bases, with 13 bases remaining between them. Germline V gene lookup returns CDR1 MNHNS and CDR2 SASEGT. The CDR3 here is CASNIRQTNSPLHF. The DNA for the CDR3 is TGTGCCAGCAACATCCGACAGACTAATTCACCCCTCCACTTT.

This clone appeared a single time. The V gene is TRBV13, the J gene TRBJ2-3; 8 nucleotides line up with TRBD2. The CDR3 loop spans 18 amino acids. CDR1 and CDR2 from the germline V gene are PRHDT and FYEKMQ (reference sequence). Unmatched junction bases numbered 12, after V lost 4 bases and J lost 0 bases. The CDR3 nucleotides are TGTGCCAGCAGCTCCTCCGGGGGGGCACCATCTAGCACAGATACGCAGTATTTT. It is translated as CASSSSGGAPSSTDTQYF. Using reference TRBV13 and TRBJ2-3 for the parts outside the CDR3, the full variable domain is AAGVIQSPRHLIKEKRETATLKCYPIPRHDTVYWYQQGPGQDPQFLISFYEKMQSDKGSIPDRFSAQQFSDYHSELNMSSLELGDSALYFCASSSSGGAPSSTDTQYFGPGTRLTVL.

The chain employs TRBV19 and TRBJ1-3, with a tentative D call TRBD1 (5 bases). V lost 4 bases and J lost 1, with 14 bases in between. This CDR3 region has 16 residues. Germline assignment: CDR1 LNHDA and CDR2 SQIVND (reference sequence). The CDR3 loop is CASSTAGRGSGNTIYF. Written as DNA, the CDR3 is TGTGCCAGTAGTACCGCTGGAAGGGGTTCTGGAAACACCATATATTTT.

Details on this clone: Other DNA sequences within the sample encode an identical CDR3. The CDR3 DNA is TGTGCCAGCAGCTTAGGGCAGCAGGATCAGCCCCAGCATTTT. Residues: CASSLGQQDQPQHF. V is TRBV7-9 and J is TRBJ1-5; the D is unclear. This CDR3 has 14 residues. CDR1 SEHNR and CDR2 FQNEAQ come from the germline V gene (reference sequence). V lost 1 base and J lost 5, with 9 bases in between.

The gene calls are TRBV7-3 and TRBJ1-5; 8 bases line up with TRBD1. This CDR3 region has 15 residues. Germline lookup yields CDR1 SGHTA and CDR2 FQGTGA. The V segment lost 7 bases and the J segment 3 bases; nucleotides outside the gene matches: 8. Here the CDR3 reads CASIQGQVTNQPQHF. The CDR3 coding sequence is TGTGCCAGCATCCAGGGACAGGTCACCAATCAGCCCCAGCATTTT.

In this sample, this clone turned up a few times. The rearrangement uses TRBV5-1 and TRBJ1-2; D remains ambiguous. The V end lost 0 bases, the J end lost 0 bases, and 15 bases lay between the germline ends. The V gene's germline CDR1 is SGHRS and CDR2 YFSETQ. The CDR3 contains 17 residues. This CDR3 is CASSLAGDWSSNYGYTF. As DNA, the CDR3 is TGCGCCAGCAGCTTGGCGGGAGATTGGTCCTCTAACTATGGCTACACCTTC.

This chain uses TRBV7-2 with TRBJ2-3, with TRBD1 identical over 10 bases. Trimming took 1 base from V and 4 from J; bases not matched to a gene: 5. This CDR3 is 16 amino acids long. CDR1 is SGHTA, CDR2 FQGNSA, per germline. The CDR3 reads CASSLGRTGGPDTQYF. In DNA, the CDR3 is TGTGCCAGCAGCTTAGGCCGGACAGGGGGACCAGATACGCAGTATTTT.

The chain joins TRBV5-1 to TRBJ2-1; D call uncertain. Trimming removed 1 base from V and 5 bases from J, with 7 bases in between. This CDR3 has 13 residues. Germline V lookup: CDR1 SGHRS, CDR2 YFSETQ. For the CDR3, the DNA is TGCGCCAGCAGCTTGTCCAATGACAATGAGCAGTTCTTC. Translating it yields CASSLSNDNEQFF.

J is TRBJ2-1 and V is TRBV5-1; D is unresolved. This CDR3 comprises 13 residues. Trimming pared 0 bases from V and 8 bases from J, leaving 9 bases between. Germline assignment: CDR1 SGHRS and CDR2 YFSETQ. This chain's CDR3 is CASSLDLTDEQFF. CDR3 coding DNA: TGCGCCAGCAGCTTGGACTTAACCGATGAGCAGTTCTTC.

The chain couples TRBV19 to TRBJ2-2; 8 bases map to TRBD1. Germline CDR1 is LNHDA and CDR2 is SQIVND (reference sequence). This CDR3 contains 16 residues. Trimming took 7 bases from V and 3 from J; bases not matched to a gene: 10. The CDR3 here is CASKVGRGLYTGELFF. CDR3 in DNA: TGTGCCAGTAAGGTCGGCAGGGGGCTGTACACCGGGGAGCTGTTTTTT.

This chain connects TRBV7-2 to TRBJ2-2; 12 positions match TRBD2. V lost 1 base and J lost 11; bases outside the gene matches: 5. Germline lookup yields CDR1 SGHTA and CDR2 FQGNSA. This CDR3 is built from 15 residues. CDR3: CASSLVGTSGYELFF. CDR3 bases: TGTGCCAGCAGCTTAGTTGGGACTAGCGGGTACGAGCTGTTTTTT.

The V and J genes are TRBV11-1 and TRBJ1-2; the match to TRBD1 covers 10 bases. CDR1 and CDR2 from the germline V gene are SGHAT and FQDESV (reference sequence). The length of the CDR3 is 17 residues. The trim removed 5 bases at V and 8 bases at J, leaving 17 bases unmatched. CDR3 protein: CASSRSTMGTGEDGYTF. CDR3 DNA: TGTGCCAGCAGCCGTTCGACTATGGGGACAGGGGAGGACGGCTACACCTTC.

The rearrangement links TRBV11-1 to TRBJ1-1; 7 nucleotides agree with TRBD1. There are 15 residues in the CDR3. Germline loops: CDR1 SGHAT, CDR2 FQDESV (reference sequence). V was pared by 1 base and J by 5 bases, with 7 bases of the junction left unmatched. The DNA for the CDR3 is TGTGCCAGCAGCTTAGTGGAGGGGGCGCCGACTGAAGCTTTCTTT. Amino acid sequence: CASSLVEGAPTEAFF.

The sample holds a few counts of this clone. The J gene is TRBJ2-3, the V gene TRBV4-2; a possible D gene is TRBD2 (5 bases). The V end was cut by 1 base, the J end by 3 bases, with 17 bases between. Germline V gene sequence: CDR1 LGHNA, CDR2 YNFKEQ. The CDR3 loop spans 17 amino acids. The CDR3 sequence is CASSQVFGPGETDTQYF. The CDR3 DNA reads as TGTGCCAGCAGCCAAGTTTTTGGTCCCGGGGAAACAGATACGCAGTATTTT.

Note on this clone: Additional DNA sequences in this sample encode the identical CDR3. The rearrangement links TRBV7-2 to TRBJ2-5, with a tentative D call TRBD1 (6 bases). Germline V lookup: CDR1 SGHTA, CDR2 FQGNSA. V was trimmed by 0 bases and J by 5 bases, leaving 10 bases between them. This CDR3 region has 14 residues. CDR3 DNA: TGTGCCAGCAGCTTAGCGGGGGCTCAGGAGACCCAGTACTTC. This codes for CASSLAGAQETQYF.

V usage is TRBV12-5 and J usage is TRBJ2-3; D might be TRBD2 (6 bases). The CDR3 length is 17 residues. Germline-derived CDR1 and CDR2 are LGHNT and FRNRAP. V shed 1 base and J shed 3 bases, with 17 bases lying between them. CDR3 in amino acids: CASGLGGTLGRTDTQYF. The CDR3 DNA reads as TGTGCTAGTGGTTTGGGCGGGACCCTGGGTCGTACAGATACGCAGTATTTT. The variable domain in full, completed from reference TRBV12-5 and TRBJ2-3, reads DARVTQTPRHKVTEMGQEVTMRCQPILGHNTVFWYRQTMMQGLELLAYFRNRAPLDDSGMPKDRFSAEMPDATLATLKIQPSEPRDSAVYFCASGLGGTLGRTDTQYFGPGTRLTVL.